These 27 T cell receptor beta chains were all obtained from the same sample, sequenced in a study of low-dose radiotherapy and immunotherapy resistance in tumors. Covering alpha and beta chains, TRAV- and TRBV-specific primers were used for the first-strand cDNA. The authors amplified TCRs for roughly 20 PCR cycles with a constant-region primer and a V-primer adapter. TCRdb reprocessed the reads via MiXCR and lists one record per CDR3 protein. This sample carries around 15,000 distinct CDR3 sequences, roughly 70% of them seen once, and the ten largest clones take around 6%. Source of these receptors: a human donor with advanced metastatic prostate, ovarian, gallbladder or colorectal cancer (not recorded which). This table probably holds off-target reads from a library built for another chain.

V is TRBV10-3 and J is TRBJ2-7, with unresolved D. The germline CDR1 and CDR2 sequences are ENHRY and SYGVKD. The CDR3 contains 12 residues. V dropped 6 bases and J dropped 0 bases, with 6 bases sitting between them. CDR3 protein: CAIRGNSYEQYF. CDR3 coding DNA: TGTGCCATCAGGGGGAACTCCTACGAGCAGTACTTC.

The chain carries TRBV12-3 or TRBV12-4 and TRBJ2-3, with 8 bases lining up with TRBD2. Unmatched junction bases numbered 5, after V lost 3 bases and J lost 3 bases. CDR3 length equals 15 residues. CDR3 sequence (DNA): TGTGCCAGCAGTTTCTTAGCGGGAAGAACAGATACGCAGTATTTT. It translates to CASSFLAGRTDTQYF.

This clonotype turned up a few times. The rearrangement links TRBV29-1 to TRBJ2-3, with D maybe TRBD2 (6 bases). V was cut by 6 bases and J by 5 bases, with 12 bases left in between. The CDR3 length is 12 residues. The germline gives CDR1 SQVTM, CDR2 ANQGSEA. In nucleotides, the CDR3 is TGCAGCGTAACTGGGGGAGGAGATACGCAGTATTTT. This translates into CSVTGGGDTQYF.

The genes are TRBV28 and TRBJ2-5, with TRBD1 as a possible D gene (5 bases). V lost 7 bases and J 5 bases, leaving 14 bases between the germline ends. This CDR3 has 13 amino acids. Germline assignment: CDR1 MDHEN and CDR2 SYDVKM. In DNA, the CDR3 is TGTGCCAGCAATCAGGGTTTCGGCGAGACCCAGTACTTC. Residues: CASNQGFGETQYF. Full variable domain (rest looked up from reference TRBV28 and TRBJ2-5): DVKVTQSSRYLVKRTGEKVFLECVQDMDHENMFWYRQDPGLGLRLIYFSYDVKMKEKGDIPEGYSVSREKKERFSLILESASTNQTSMYLCASNQGFGETQYFGPGTRLLVL.

This clonotype was detected only once. The gene calls are TRBV5-1 and TRBJ1-5, with a weak D call TRBD1 (5 bases). CDR3 length equals 16 residues. The germline gives CDR1 SGHRS, CDR2 YFSETQ. V was trimmed by 3 bases and J by 0 bases, leaving 13 bases between them. CDR3 loop: CASSSTWGGSNQPQHF. The CDR3 nucleotides read TGCGCCAGCAGCTCGACGTGGGGCGGTAGCAATCAGCCCCAGCATTTT.

The V gene is TRBV7-3, the J gene TRBJ2-5; 7 bases are a match to TRBD1. In germline, CDR1 is SGHTA, CDR2 FQGTGA. The CDR3 length is 14 residues. Trimming cost V 0 bases and J 4 bases; bases outside gene matches: 2. CDR3 nucleotide sequence: TGTGCCAGCAGCTTAACGCCAGGGGGAGAGACCCAGTACTTC. It encodes CASSLTPGGETQYF.

This clonotype turned up a few times. V usage is TRBV25-1 and J usage is TRBJ1-1, with D perhaps matching TRBD1 (5 bases). Trimming cost V 9 bases and J 0 bases, with 17 bases left between them. Germline V lookup: CDR1 MGHDK, CDR2 SYGVNS. The CDR3 length is 15 residues. CDR3 DNA sequence: TGTGCCAGTATCAAACCGGGACCGATGAACACTGAAGCTTTCTTT. This codes for CASIKPGPMNTEAFF.

This clonotype was seen just once. The chain uses TRBV5-4 and TRBJ2-7; D might be TRBD1 (6 bases). Germline CDR1 is SGHNT and CDR2 is YYREEE (reference sequence). Trimming removed 4 bases at V and 2 bases at J, with 13 bases between. The CDR3 totals 14 residues. In DNA form, the CDR3 reads TGTGCCAGCAGCGTTGACAGGAGCCCCTACGAGCAGTACTTC. Translated, it gives CASSVDRSPYEQYF.

V gene TRBV28 combines with J gene TRBJ2-3; D is unclear. The CDR3 loop spans 11 amino acids. V was trimmed by 5 bases and J by 9 bases, leaving 9 bases between them. CDR1 is MDHEN and CDR2 is SYDVKM in the germline V gene. The chain's CDR3 is CASSPRVTQYF. In DNA form, the CDR3 reads TGTGCCAGCAGTCCACGGGTAACGCAGTATTTT. The complete variable domain, with remaining parts taken from reference TRBV28 and TRBJ2-3, reads DVKVTQSSRYLVKRTGEKVFLECVQDMDHENMFWYRQDPGLGLRLIYFSYDVKMKEKGDIPEGYSVSREKKERFSLILESASTNQTSMYLCASSPRVTQYFGPGTRLTVL.

V and J are TRBV28 and TRBJ1-4; no clear D gene. V gave up 7 bases and J gave up 3 bases, with 12 bases separating them. The CDR3 runs 14 residues. Germline-derived CDR1 and CDR2 are MDHEN and SYDVKM. This CDR3 is CASTRAGANEKLFF. CDR3 coding DNA: TGTGCCAGCACTCGGGCCGGGGCTAATGAAAAACTGTTTTTT.

The J gene is TRBJ2-3, the V gene TRBV5-1, with TRBD2 matching over 9 bases. Germline CDR1 and CDR2: SGHRS and YFSETQ. Trimming removed 2 bases from V and 6 bases from J; junction bases left unmatched: 13. This CDR3 region has 17 residues. CDR3 coding DNA: TGCGCCAGCAGCTTTGTCTCCGGCGGGGGGGAATCGGATACGCAGTATTTT. Translating gives CASSFVSGGGESDTQYF.

The chain couples TRBV29-1 to TRBJ1-4, with D possibly being TRBD1 (6 bases). The CDR3 loop spans 15 amino acids. Germline lookup yields CDR1 SQVTM and CDR2 ANQGSEA. V was cut by 1 base and J by 7 bases, with 16 bases left in between. This chain's CDR3 is CSVEGAGVGGEKLFF. The CDR3 DNA follows: TGCAGCGTTGAAGGAGCAGGAGTAGGGGGTGAAAAACTGTTTTTT.

This chain uses TRBV7-6 with TRBJ2-2, with D hard to call. V was pared by 5 bases and J by 4 bases, with 14 bases between. There are 15 residues in the CDR3. Germline assignment: CDR1 SGHVS and CDR2 FNYEAQ. The DNA for the CDR3 is TGTGCCAGCAGCACAAACACCCAGCTCACCGGGGAGCTGTTTTTT. Translated, it gives CASSTNTQLTGELFF. The full variable domain, in which reference TRBV7-6 and TRBJ2-2 provide the parts outside the CDR3, is GAGVSQSPRYKVTKRGQDVALRCDPISGHVSLYWYRQALGQGPEFLTYFNYEAQQDKSGLPNDRFSAERPEGSISTLTIQRTEQRDSAMYRCASSTNTQLTGELFFGEGSRLTVL.

In its sample, this clonotype was seen once. This chain links TRBV28 with TRBJ2-1; 9 bases are a match to TRBD1. This CDR3 is built from 16 residues. J gave up 5 bases and V 4 bases, and 9 bases lay outside the gene matches. The V gene's germline CDR1 is MDHEN and CDR2 SYDVKM. The CDR3 DNA sequence: TGTGCCAGCAGTTCCCCGCACAGGGGGCCCGACAATGAGCAGTTCTTC. This translates into CASSSPHRGPDNEQFF.

This sequence joins TRBV6-6 and TRBJ2-3, with TRBD1 as a possible D gene (6 bases). CDR3 length: 18 amino acids. Trimming pared 0 bases from V and 2 bases from J, leaving 18 bases between. Germline V gives CDR1 MNHNY, CDR2 SVGAGI (reference sequence). The CDR3: CASSYSVNRARTTDTQYF. The CDR3 DNA reads as TGTGCCAGCAGTTACTCGGTCAACAGGGCCCGAACCACAGATACGCAGTATTTT.

The chain uses TRBV9 and TRBJ2-3; 7 nucleotides line up with TRBD2. V trimming: 4 bases; J trimming: 2 bases; junction bases outside the gene matches: 4. CDR3 length equals 14 residues. Germline V lookup: CDR1 SGDLS, CDR2 YYNGEE. The CDR3 reads CASSSGGYTDTQYF. CDR3 sequence (DNA): TGTGCCAGCAGCTCGGGGGGTTACACAGATACGCAGTATTTT.

The V and J genes are TRBV11-2 and TRBJ2-3, with D possibly called TRBD1 or TRBD2 (6 bases each). Germline V gives CDR1 SGHAT, CDR2 FQNNGV. Trimming took off 3 bases at V and 2 bases at J, with 12 bases between the two ends. This CDR3 contains 15 residues. In nucleotides, the CDR3 is TGTGCCAGCAGCTTCGGGGGCCTGATCACAGATACGCAGTATTTT. This codes for CASSFGGLITDTQYF.

The CDR3 region is CASSLTGGSSPLHF. CDR3 in DNA: TGTGCCAGCAGTTTAACAGGGGGTAGTTCACCCCTCCACTTT. This sequence joins TRBV28 and TRBJ1-6, with TRBD1 identical over 8 bases. This CDR3 is 14 amino acids long. J was trimmed by 9 bases and V by 2 bases; bases with no gene match: 3. CDR1 MDHEN and CDR2 SYDVKM come from the germline V gene.

This chain links TRBV5-4 with TRBJ2-7; tentatively, D is TRBD1 or TRBD2 (5 bases each). Germline V lookup: CDR1 SGHNT, CDR2 YYREEE (reference sequence). This CDR3 is built from 13 residues. V shed 0 bases and J shed 5 bases, with 9 bases lying between them. This chain's CDR3 is CASSLAGRDEQYF. The CDR3 region has the DNA TGTGCCAGCAGCTTGGCGGGACGGGACGAGCAGTACTTC.

This clonotype has only one observation. V is TRBV18 and J is TRBJ1-2, with D perhaps matching TRBD1 (5 bases). The CDR3 covers 16 residues. V lost 2 bases, J lost 2 bases, and 15 bases lay in between. Germline V gene data show CDR1 as KGHSH and CDR2 as LQKENI. CDR3 region: CASSPDWRGTNYGYTF. DNA of the CDR3: TGTGCCAGCTCACCAGATTGGCGGGGGACCAACTATGGCTACACCTTC.

J is TRBJ2-1 and V is TRBV5-6; 7 bases are shared with TRBD2. J was trimmed by 8 bases and V by 0 bases; bases with no gene match: 11. The germline V gene has CDR1 SGHDT and CDR2 YYEEEE. The length of the CDR3 is 16 residues. This CDR3 reads CASSLVSGPSFDEQFF. DNA for the CDR3: TGTGCCAGCAGCTTGGTTAGCGGGCCCAGTTTCGATGAGCAGTTCTTC.

The chain employs TRBV12-3 or TRBV12-4 and TRBJ1-2; D perhaps matches TRBD1 (5 bases). The CDR3 is made up of 13 amino acids. Deletions cut 7 bases from V and 7 bases from J, with 16 bases between. CDR3 DNA sequence: TGTGCCAGCACCCCTCGGTTGGGGGGTGGCTACACCTTC. Translation: CASTPRLGGGYTF.

The rearrangement uses TRBV28 and TRBJ1-2, with TRBD1 as a possible D gene (6 bases). There are 13 residues in the CDR3. V lost 2 bases and J lost 4, with 8 bases in between. Germline V gene data show CDR1 as MDHEN and CDR2 as SYDVKM. CDR3 nucleotides: TGTGCCAGCAGTTTAGGGACACCCTATGGCTACACCTTC. It codes for CASSLGTPYGYTF.

The chain recombines TRBV7-2 with TRBJ1-5, with a tentative D call TRBD1 (5 bases). The CDR3 spans 13 residues. Germline CDR1 is SGHTA and CDR2 is FQGNSA. Trimming removed 1 base from V and 9 bases from J, with 10 bases in between. The CDR3: CASSLDRHRPQHF. The CDR3 coding sequence is TGTGCCAGCAGCTTAGACAGGCATCGGCCCCAGCATTTT.

J is TRBJ2-1 and V is TRBV2; D tentatively fits TRBD1 or TRBD2 (5 bases each). The CDR3 extends over 12 amino acids. V was cut by 8 bases and J by 3 bases, with 8 bases left in between. CDR1 SNHLY and CDR2 FYNNEI come from the germline V gene. The CDR3 spells CASGDGYNEQFF. DNA of the CDR3: TGTGCCAGCGGGGACGGCTACAATGAGCAGTTCTTC.

The rearrangement links TRBV2 to TRBJ1-1, with TRBD1 identical over 7 bases. CDR1 is SNHLY and CDR2 is FYNNEI in the germline V gene. V lost 3 bases and J lost 0; bases outside the gene matches: 1. The CDR3 runs 14 residues. The CDR3 region is CASSEQGVNTEAFF. DNA of the CDR3: TGTGCCAGCAGTGAGCAGGGGGTGAACACTGAAGCTTTCTTT.

The chain recombines TRBV1 with TRBJ2-2; no check of the table's D call, TRBD1, against the DNA was made. TRBV1 is noted as a pseudogene. The CDR3 is 15 residues long. For the CDR3, the DNA is TGCGCCAGCACTAAAAGGACAGGGATCGACGGGGAGCTGTTTTTT. Encoded protein: CASTKRTGIDGELFF.